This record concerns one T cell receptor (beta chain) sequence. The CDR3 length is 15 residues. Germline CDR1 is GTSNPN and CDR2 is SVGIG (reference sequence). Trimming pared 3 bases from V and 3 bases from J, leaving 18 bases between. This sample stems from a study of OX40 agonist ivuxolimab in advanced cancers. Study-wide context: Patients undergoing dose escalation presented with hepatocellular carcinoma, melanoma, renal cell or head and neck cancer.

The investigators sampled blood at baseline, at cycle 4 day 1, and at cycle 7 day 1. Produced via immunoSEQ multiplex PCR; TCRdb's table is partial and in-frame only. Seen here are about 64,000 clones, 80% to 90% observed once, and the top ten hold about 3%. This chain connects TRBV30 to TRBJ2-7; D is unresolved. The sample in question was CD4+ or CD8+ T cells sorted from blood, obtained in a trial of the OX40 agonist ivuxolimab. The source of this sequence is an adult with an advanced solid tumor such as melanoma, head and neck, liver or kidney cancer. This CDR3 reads CAWSARVRSFYEQYF. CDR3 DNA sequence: TGTGCCTGGAGCGCTCGGGTGCGTAGCTTCTACGAGCAGTACTTC. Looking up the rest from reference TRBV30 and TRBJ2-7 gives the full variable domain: SQTIHQWPATLVQPVGSPLSLECTVEGTSNPNLYWYRQAAGRGLQLLFYSVGIGQISSEVPQNLSASRPQDRQFILSSKKLLLSDSGFYLCAWSARVRSFYEQYFGPGTRLTVT.